The clone carrying this T cell receptor (beta chain) was seen a single time. As defined, naive CD8 cells were CD45RO-negative and positively selected for CCR7, with terminally differentiated effector memory CD45RA+ cells excluded. This sample is part of a study of shared clonotypes between healthy human individuals. The data were produced by immunoSEQ multiplex PCR, yet TCRdb's version contains in-frame clones alone and is incomplete. The sample carries around 620,000 clones, approximately 95% recorded once. The clonotype comes from a woman in her thirties in good health. The sample consisted of naive CD8+ T cells sorted from blood.

Written as DNA, the CDR3 is TGTGCCAGTAGTATCACTAGAGTTGATGAGCAGTTCTTC. Its protein product is CASSITRVDEQFF. The chain links TRBV19 to TRBJ2-1, with D possibly TRBD2 on 5 matching bases. Germline CDR1 LNHDA, CDR2 SQIVND (reference sequence). The V gene lost 3 bases and the J gene lost 8 bases, with 11 bases spanning the gap. The CDR3 runs to 13 residues.